This T cell receptor beta chain was sequenced in a study of response to subunit inactivated influenza vaccine. General observations from the study: A suggestion made by the authors is that each seasonal influenza vaccination recruits few new T cells.

V lost 4 bases and J 1 base, leaving 11 bases between the germline ends. The CDR3 has 14 amino acids. Germline V lookup: CDR1 LGHDT, CDR2 YNNKEL (reference sequence). In this sample, this clonotype turned up a few times. As yet, its antigen is unknown. One entry per CDR3 protein, called by TCRdb with MiXCR from the RT-PCR reads. The sample shows 300,000 to 350,000 distinct CDR3 sequences, about a fifth of them seen only once. The sequence was obtained from a man aged 45 to 75 who received an inactivated influenza vaccine. Material: PBMCs from blood, obtained approximately 20 months after vaccination. This chain links TRBV3-1 with TRBJ2-7; the D gene could be TRBD1 or TRBD2 (6 bases each). The CDR3 DNA follows: TGTGCCAGCAGCCGGGGGGCCACTTCCTACGAGCAGTACTTC. Translated, it gives CASSRGATSYEQYF.